This TCR beta chain was retrieved from a study of shared clonotypes between healthy human individuals (dated by TCRdb to 2018 to 2020). Describing the broader study: The cohort included three men and a couple of women between 18 and 49 years of age. For each donor, CD4 naive and CD4 memory were each run on three plates, CD8 naive on two plates, and CD8 memory on one plate. To estimate repertoire size and how much clonotypes are shared between individuals, the study performed deep sequencing of blood TCR repertoires from five healthy adults. Different laboratories and diverse techniques were used to prepare libraries and sequence TCR repertoires, to increase sequencing depth and limit assay-specific biases. Between about 0.9 and 10 billion PBMCs per donor were obtained by leukapheresis.

The donors were healthy, HIV-negative adults with no recently reported acute infections or vaccinations. Only Caucasian adults living in Nashville, Tennessee, USA were represented among the donors. CD4+ T cells were enriched through magnetic negative selection, after which naive cells were positively selected on CD45RA and the remaining negative fraction served as the memory subset. Blood was collected by leukapheresis, and PBMCs were isolated by Ficoll-Histopaque density gradient centrifugation and then cryopreserved in liquid nitrogen vapor phase. Analytical flow cytometry was used to check the purity and quantity of each magnetically sorted T cell population. Each sorted fraction had its genomic DNA isolated and then quantified by UV absorbance on a Nanodrop 2000c. Concerning this clone itself: This clone's antigen is unknown. No base-level quality is on record; no much larger clone is a single base apart.

TCR CDR3 regions were amplified from genomic DNA by multiplex PCR using the deep immunoSEQ assay. Extracted genomic DNA from each cell subset was spread evenly across all wells of several immunoSEQ 96-well plates, with each plate serving as a replicate. For sorted subsets, each replicate PCR was loaded with about 200 ng genomic DNA, equivalent to approximately 33,000 T cell genomes. Purified libraries were measured with a Qubit 3.0 fluorometer, size-checked on a Bioanalyzer 2100, and measured again with the KAPA Library Quantification kit. Every immunoSEQ 96-well plate was sequenced on a dedicated single-read 150-cycle Illumina NextSeq 550 flow cell. The paper's processing steps were these. The immunoSEQ output contained only junctional sequences without quality scores, so filtering could not match that applied to full-length reads. To assign V/J genes and CDR3, sequences were annotated using PyIR, a Python wrapper for IgBLAST v1.9, with IMGT germline references. Reads were removed for weak V/J assignments (E-value above 1e-6), missing CDR3, stop codons, out-of-frame junctions, or ambiguous translated residues. V3J clonotypes were defined as sequences sharing an identical inferred V gene, J gene, and CDR3 amino acid sequence. Percentage overlap between repertoires was calculated by dividing the number of shared unique clonotypes by the size of the smaller repertoire. Repertoire richness was assessed with RTK rarefaction, the Chao1 estimator, and Recon v2.1 estimates of unobserved clonotypes. Generation probabilities for all TCRbeta clonotypes obtained by the gDNA method from a handful of donors were computed using OLGA. TCRdb re-hosts the immuneACCESS table, in-frame sequences only. Its copies lack some clones; in the studies checked, an unresolved V gene accounts for under half of them, and the cause for the rest is not known. The V and J calls and clone size come from that table; D and trimming were worked out from the DNA. The sample contains about 1.5 million clones, roughly 96% of them found a single time. Over 1% of the sample rests with the top ten.

The CDR3 goes from the cysteine to the phenylalanine over 14 residues. CDR3 DNA only is kept here, 42 bases in frame from base 1. Relative to germline, V is 4 bases shorter and J is 0 bases shorter, with 4 bases between their ends. CDR1 and CDR2, per the germline V gene, are MNHEY and SVGAGI. Paper-wide results and their limitations: Higher generation probabilities were observed for clonotypes shared by all four sorted-subset donors than for non-shared clonotypes. Estimated clonotype richness was generally larger for naive than for memory subsets. About 4.5% of naive CD4, 3.5% of naive CD8, 2% to 2.5% of memory CD4, and around 0.4% of memory CD8 clonotypes were shared across four donors. The small number of donors limited the genetic and exposure-history diversity represented. Based on pairwise subsampling, the degree of clonotype sharing among donors was expected to be affected by sequencing depth. Rarefaction of sorted-subset datasets indicated incomplete sequencing despite the large sequencing depth. Sampling was restricted to blood, and TCR repertoires in tissues likely differ from the TCR repertoires found in blood.

The chain links TRBV6-5 with TRBJ2-6; the D segment cannot be called with confidence. The material sequenced was naive CD4+ T cells sorted from blood. The cell subset or site tag for this specimen amounts to: CD45RA+ positively selected. This sequence originates from a man aged 30 to 39 in good health. CDR3 protein: CASSFSSGANVLTF. The DNA sequence is given as TGTGCCAGCAGTTTCAGCTCTGGGGCCAACGTCCTGACTTTC.